Included here is one T cell receptor (beta chain) sequence, with context. As yet, its antigen is unknown. Within the sample, other DNA sequences also encode this same CDR3. This sample was included in a study of shared clonotypes between healthy human individuals. Notes on the study in general: Generally, naive subsets came out with larger estimated richness than memory subsets. Clonotype sharing among donors was expected to depend on sequencing depth.

The assay was carried out at the deep level. Profiled with immunoSEQ multiplex PCR; TCRdb holds only in-frame clones, not every one. The table has over a million clones, 95% to 99% seen once. V lost 0 bases and J 5 bases, leaving 11 bases between the germline ends. The germline V gene has CDR1 SGDLS and CDR2 YYNGEE. The CDR3 runs 14 residues. The chain combines TRBV9 with TRBJ1-2; D gene ambiguous. This sequence originates from a man aged 30 to 39 in good health. Sequencing was carried out using naive CD4+ T cells sorted from blood. Indicated subset: CD45RA+ positively selected. The CDR3 DNA is TGTGCCAGCAGCGTAGGCGGCACCAATTATGGCTACACCTTC. Protein sequence: CASSVGGTNYGYTF.